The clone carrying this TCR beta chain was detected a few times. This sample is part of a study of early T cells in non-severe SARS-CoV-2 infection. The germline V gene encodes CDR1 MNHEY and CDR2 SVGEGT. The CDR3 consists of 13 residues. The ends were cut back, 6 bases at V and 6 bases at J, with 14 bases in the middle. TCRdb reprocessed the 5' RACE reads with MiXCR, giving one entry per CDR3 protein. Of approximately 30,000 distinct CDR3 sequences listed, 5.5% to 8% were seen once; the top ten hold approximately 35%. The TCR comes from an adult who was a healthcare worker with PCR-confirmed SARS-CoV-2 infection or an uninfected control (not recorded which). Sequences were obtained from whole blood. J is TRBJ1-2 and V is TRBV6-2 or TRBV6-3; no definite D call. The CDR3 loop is CASRADPFHGYTF. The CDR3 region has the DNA TGTGCCAGCAGAGCGGACCCATTTCATGGCTACACCTTC.